This T cell receptor (beta chain) was profiled in a study of T cell repertoires in cytomegalovirus infection (dated by TCRdb to between 2018 and 2020). Study-wide context: The peptide stimulations were aimed at well-studied HLA-B-restricted epitopes as well as recently identified HLA-C-restricted CMV epitopes, whose presentation resists viral immunomodulation. Donor HLA type was relevant to the analysis, because carriage of CMV infection together with the matching HLA type was indicated by public TCR beta signatures.

The label giving this sample's treatment or condition can be read as: in vitro stimulation with specific CMV peptide epitopes to enrich CMV-specific T cells. Findings and caveats that apply to the study as a whole: In both this cohort and an independent roughly 330-donor cohort, the cumulative frequency of public TCR beta family members distinguished carriers of CMV infection plus the relevant HLA type. The ex vivo response was dominated by HLA-C-restricted CMV-specific TCR beta clonotypes, which also provided the single most frequent clonotype in two of eight donors.

The reads were generated on an Illumina HiSeq 1500. The public reads were reprocessed in TCRdb via fastp at Q25 and MiXCR, keeping in-frame beta chains. Every distinct CDR3 protein forms one entry, paired with its most common genes and DNA. The sample table shows roughly 860,000 distinct CDR3 sequences, and 32% are seen once. The ten largest clonotypes hold around an eighth of the sample. With respect to this clonotype: Its antigen specificity is not known. There are no base qualities to consult, and no much larger clone falls within one base.

The sequence was collected from a human donor in good health (CMV status not recorded). Some clones in this sample may be carry-over from other donors' samples. This sample comprised cultured CD8+ T cells from PBMCs, obtained from culture after CMV antigen stimulation.

The CDR3 protein: CASSSTGVGSYEQYF. The bases read TGTGCCAGCAGCTCGACAGGGGTAGGATCGTACGAGCAGTACTTC. The sequence joins TRBV7-6 to TRBJ2-7, with TRBD1 matching 8 junction bases. The CDR3, from cysteine to phenylalanine, totals 15 residues. Here the CDR3 DNA is all that survives: 45 bases in frame from base 1. Trimming takes 4 bases off V and 4 bases off J; junction bases not matched to a gene: 9. The germline V gene specifies SGHVS as CDR1 and FNYEAQ as CDR2.